This TCR beta chain was obtained from a study of vaccination and CD4 T cells after COVID-19. On this clonotype: Its antigen remains unidentified.

Cultured CD4+ T-cell DNA underwent Oncomine TCR Beta short-read sequencing. In this case, cultured CD4+ T cells provided the extracted genomic DNA. TCRdb reanalysed the PCR reads using MiXCR and keeps one entry per CDR3 protein. The sample records over 10,000 distinct CDR3 sequences, roughly 36% being singletons. Germline CDR1 PRHDT, CDR2 FYEKMQ (reference sequence). Trimming took 9 bases from V and 2 from J; bases not matched to a gene: 7. This CDR3 contains 13 residues. Treatment reported: roughly nine-day PBMC culture with coronavirus spike peptide pools or control peptides (ViraFEST assay). J is TRBJ2-7 and V is TRBV13; 7 bases are a match to TRBD1. This receptor was taken from a human donor with COVID-19. The sequenced sample was cultured CD4+ T cells from blood. The CDR3 region has the DNA TGTGCCAGTTTAAGGGACAGTCCCTACGAGCAGTACTTC. Translated: CASLRDSPYEQYF.